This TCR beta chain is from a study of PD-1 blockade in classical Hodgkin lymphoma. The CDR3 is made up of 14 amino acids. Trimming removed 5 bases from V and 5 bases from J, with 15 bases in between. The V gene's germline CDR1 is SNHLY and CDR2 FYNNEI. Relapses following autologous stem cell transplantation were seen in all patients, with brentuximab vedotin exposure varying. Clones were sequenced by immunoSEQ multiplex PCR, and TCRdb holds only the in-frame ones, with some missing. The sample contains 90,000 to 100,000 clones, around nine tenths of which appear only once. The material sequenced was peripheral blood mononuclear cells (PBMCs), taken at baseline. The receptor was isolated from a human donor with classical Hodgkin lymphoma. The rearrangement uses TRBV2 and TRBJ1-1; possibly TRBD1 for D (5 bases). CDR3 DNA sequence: TGTGCCAGCAGTCTCCAGGGTGAGGGTACTGAAGCTTTCTTT. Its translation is CASSLQGEGTEAFF.